The rows below give T cell receptor beta chains drawn from one sample of a study of cytomegalovirus exposure and HLA in healthy donors. Method: immunoSEQ multiplex PCR; TCRdb's copy keeps in-frame clones and lacks some. This table holds around 100,000 clones, under 70% found once. The sequencing input was PBMCs. The origin of the receptors is a man younger than 30 in good health and CMV-seropositive. The CDR3 runs from the conserved cysteine through the conserved F or W. D genes are given only for firm matches. Clone sizes are given selectively: once, few, many, or a class where the clone is expanded.

j_call v_call clone_size d_call cdr3_aa cdr3_nt
TRBJ2-4 TRBV7-8 . TRBD1 CASSEGTVAKNIQYF TGTGCCAGCAGCGAAGGGACAGTAGCCAAAAACATTCAGTACTTC
TRBJ1-1 TRBV6-1 . TRBD1 CASSGGDRQMNTEAFF TGTGCCAGCAGTGGGGGGGACAGACAAATGAACACTGAAGCTTTCTTT
TRBJ1-1 TRBV5-5 . . CASSLGVASNTEAFF TGTGCCAGCAGCTTGGGGGTAGCAAGTAACACTGAAGCTTTCTTT
TRBJ2-3 TRBV4-1 few . CASSQASGYGTDTQYF TGCGCCAGCAGCCAAGCATCAGGGTACGGCACAGATACGCAGTATTTT
TRBJ2-3 TRBV19 . TRBD2 CASSTGTWRGFTDTQYF TGTGCCAGTAGTACCGGGACGTGGCGGGGGTTCACAGATACGCAGTATTTT
TRBJ2-1 TRBV5-1 few TRBD2 CASSLDSGGAIEQFF TGCGCCAGCAGCTTGGATAGCGGGGGGGCCATTGAGCAGTTCTTC
TRBJ2-5 TRBV30 . TRBD1 CAFDRGAETQYF TGTGCCTTTGACAGGGGGGCGGAGACCCAGTACTTC
TRBJ1-3 TRBV5-6 . TRBD1 CASGQQGRSDSGNTIYF TGTGCCAGCGGGCAACAGGGGCGAAGCGACTCTGGAAACACCATATATTTT
TRBJ2-7 TRBV5-1 . TRBD1 CASSLGGQGLYEQYF TGCGCCAGCAGCTTAGGGGGACAGGGACTCTACGAGCAGTACTTC
TRBJ2-3 TRBV28 . . CASSLRAGTQYF TGTGCCAGCAGTTTGAGGGCGGGAACGCAGTATTTT
TRBJ1-1 TRBV27 . . CASSFYGNTEAFF TGTGCCAGCAGTTTCTACGGGAACACTGAAGCTTTCTTT
TRBJ2-5 TRBV5-1 . . CASSLRLEETQYF TGCGCCAGCAGCTTGCGACTGGAGGAGACCCAGTACTTC
TRBJ2-5 TRBV27 . . CASSWGDGTQYF TGTGCCAGCAGTTGGGGAGATGGGACCCAGTACTTC
TRBJ2-5 TRBV4-1 . TRBD2 CASSQSGGVETQYF TGCGCCAGCAGCCAGAGCGGGGGGGTTGAGACCCAGTACTTC
TRBJ2-1 TRBV11-2 once . CASSSSALGGANEQFF TGTGCCAGCAGCTCCTCGGCCTTGGGGGGGGCCAATGAGCAGTTCTTC
TRBJ1-6 TRBV18 . TRBD1 CASSPGQGLSNSPLHF TGTGCCAGCTCACCGGGACAGGGCCTGTCTAATTCACCCCTCCACTTT
TRBJ1-4 TRBV5-1 . . CASSFLSATNEKLFF TGCGCCAGCAGCTTTCTAAGTGCAACTAATGAAAAACTGTTTTTT
TRBJ2-3 TRBV29-1 . TRBD2 CSVGIAGADTDTQYF TGCAGCGTTGGTATAGCGGGGGCCGACACAGATACGCAGTATTTT
TRBJ2-5 TRBV7-9 few . CASTQGGETQYF TGTGCCAGCACCCAGGGGGGAGAGACCCAGTACTTC
TRBJ2-2 TRBV7-2 . TRBD1 CASSFTGTGNTGELFF TGTGCCAGCAGCTTTACCGGGACAGGCAACACCGGGGAGCTGTTTTTT
TRBJ1-1 TRBV2 . TRBD1 CASTRRDRDTEAFF TGTGCCAGCACCCGCCGGGACAGGGACACTGAAGCTTTCTTT
TRBJ2-7 TRBV6-1 . TRBD1 CASSPRQGAYEQYF TGTGCCAGCAGTCCGAGACAGGGGGCCTACGAGCAGTACTTC
TRBJ2-5 TRBV19 . TRBD2 CASTPGGGRTQYF TGTGCCAGTACCCCCGGGGGGGGAAGGACCCAGTACTTC
TRBJ2-2 TRBV9 . . CASSGREDTGELFF TGTGCCAGCAGCGGCAGGGAGGACACCGGGGAGCTGTTTTTT
TRBJ2-1 TRBV7-9 . TRBD1 CASTGQGVGYEQFF TGTGCCAGCACGGGACAGGGCGTGGGCTATGAGCAGTTCTTC
TRBJ1-2 TRBV7-9 once . CAITPSARWGYTF TGTGCCATCACGCCGAGTGCTAGGTGGGGCTACACCTTC
TRBJ1-3 TRBV6-5 . . CASRGLSGNTIYF TGTGCCAGCAGGGGCCTCTCTGGAAACACCATATATTTT
TRBJ1-6 TRBV18 . . CASSDLSSYNSPLHF TGTGCCAGCTCAGATCTTAGCTCCTATAATTCACCCCTCCACTTT
TRBJ1-5 TRBV19 . TRBD1 CASSVGQGGRNQPQHF TGTGCCAGTAGCGTGGGACAGGGGGGCCGCAATCAGCCCCAGCATTTT
TRBJ2-4 TRBV2 . . CASSDARGLAKNIQYF TGTGCCAGCAGTGACGCTAGAGGTTTAGCCAAAAACATTCAGTACTTC
TRBJ2-1 TRBV2 few TRBD2 CASSLAGGPDEQFF TGTGCCAGCAGTTTAGCGGGGGGGCCTGATGAGCAGTTCTTC
TRBJ2-5 TRBV30 . . CAWSVEETQYF TGTGCCTGGAGTGTTGAGGAGACCCAGTACTTC
TRBJ2-7 TRBV6-5 . TRBD1 CASSYSGTGWEQYF TGTGCCAGCAGTTACTCTGGGACAGGGTGGGAGCAGTACTTC
TRBJ2-2 TRBV2 . TRBD2 CASSGTSGKGGELFF TGTGCCAGCAGTGGTACTAGCGGGAAAGGCGGGGAGCTGTTTTTT
TRBJ2-7 TRBV28 . . CASSSTKGWLVGYEQYF TGTGCCAGCAGTTCCACAAAGGGGTGGCTGGTTGGGTACGAGCAGTACTTC
TRBJ2-2 TRBV7-2 few TRBD2 CASSLSSVAGGTGELFF TGTGCCAGCAGCTTAAGTTCGGTAGCGGGGGGCACCGGGGAGCTGTTTTTT
TRBJ2-7 TRBV6-5 . TRBD1 CASSLHRGYEQYF TGTGCCAGCAGTTTGCACAGGGGCTACGAGCAGTACTTC
TRBJ1-1 TRBV28 . . CASSRQRYTEAFF TGTGCCAGCAGCCGACAAAGGTACACTGAAGCTTTCTTT
TRBJ1-1 TRBV11-3 . TRBD1 CASSPREDRGRNTEAFF TGTGCCAGCAGCCCAAGAGAGGACAGGGGTAGGAACACTGAAGCTTTCTTT
TRBJ2-1 TRBV14 . TRBD2 CASSFPLAGYNEQFF TGTGCCAGCAGCTTCCCTCTAGCGGGCTACAATGAGCAGTTCTTC
TRBJ1-6 TRBV25-1 . . CASSDQGMFSPLHF TGTGCCAGCAGTGACCAGGGTATGTTTTCACCCCTCCACTTT
TRBJ1-2 TRBV2 . . CASRDTANYGYTF TGTGCCAGCAGGGACACAGCTAACTATGGCTACACCTTC
TRBJ1-1 TRBV19 few . CASSIGSGSWYTEAFF TGTGCCAGTAGTATAGGGTCGGGGTCGTGGTACACTGAAGCTTTCTTT
TRBJ1-6 TRBV6-5 . . CASSFFPLSSPLHF TGTGCCAGCAGTTTTTTCCCTCTTTCCTCACCCCTCCACTTT
TRBJ2-1 TRBV11-3 . TRBD1 CASSLVFGTGGSYNEQFF TGTGCCAGCAGCTTAGTTTTTGGGACAGGAGGCAGCTACAATGAGCAGTTCTTC
TRBJ2-2 TRBV9 . . CASSAPREPGELFF TGTGCCAGCAGCGCGCCCAGGGAACCCGGGGAGCTGTTTTTT
TRBJ1-6 TRBV29-1 . TRBD1 CSVPWDSNSPLHF TGCAGCGTTCCTTGGGACAGTAATTCACCCCTCCACTTT
TRBJ1-6 TRBV2 . TRBD1 CASSPGTGHNSPLHF TGTGCCAGCAGCCCCGGGACAGGGCATAATTCACCCCTCCACTTT
TRBJ1-2 TRBV28 . TRBD1 CASSFQGAGGYTF TGTGCCAGCAGTTTTCAGGGGGCAGGGGGCTACACCTTC
TRBJ1-2 TRBV9 once TRBD1 CASSAQRGQLGGYTF TGTGCCAGCAGCGCCCAAAGGGGGCAACTCGGTGGCTACACCTTC
TRBJ2-3 TRBV6-5 . TRBD1 CASSLDRGVDTQYF TGTGCCAGCAGTTTAGACAGGGGGGTAGATACGCAGTATTTT
TRBJ1-6 TRBV4-1 . . CASSQEDRESIGGPLHF TGCGCCAGCAGCCAAGAAGACAGAGAGTCTATAGGTGGACCCCTCCACTTT
TRBJ2-2 TRBV5-6 . TRBD2 CASSRGRGGLRGELFF TGTGCCAGCAGCCGGGGTCGGGGGGGGCTGCGAGGGGAGCTGTTTTTT
TRBJ1-1 TRBV6-1 . TRBD1 CASSERDRSSEAFF TGTGCCAGCAGTGAACGGGACAGGTCTTCCGAGGCTTTCTTT
TRBJ2-2 TRBV11-1 . TRBD2 CASSSGTSGGNTGELFF TGTGCCAGCAGCTCCGGGACTAGCGGGGGGAACACCGGGGAGCTGTTTTTT
TRBJ2-5 TRBV10-3 . . CAISTTDQETQYF TGTGCCATCAGTACGACAGACCAAGAGACCCAGTACTTC
TRBJ2-5 TRBV18 . . CASSPTRETQYF TGTGCCAGCTCACCCACGAGGGAGACCCAGTACTTC
TRBJ2-2 TRBV7-8 . . CASSLDAGMDTGELFF TGTGCCAGCAGCTTAGACGCGGGGATGGACACCGGGGAGCTGTTTTTT